This TCR beta chain was captured by sequencing in a study of human T cells and chemical hapten exposure. Whole-study context: The study sensitized with 2% DPC on a 2 cm by 2 cm patch of upper inner arm skin. Per-sample TCR yield variability stemmed mainly from small pooled library volume differences.

The CDR3 loop spans 18 amino acids. The V gene end was trimmed by 2 bases and the J gene end by 3 bases; junction bases not matched to a gene: 8. From germline, CDR1 is MNHEY and CDR2 SVGEGT. Each CDR3 protein gets one entry after TCRdb re-called the RACE reads with MiXCR. The repertoire holds 380,000 or so distinct CDR3 sequences, with about 4.8% as singletons. This clonotype was observed a handful of times. This sample's time point: patch test 1, 2 weeks after DPC sensitization. Regarding treatment: therapeutic diphenylcyclopropenone sensitization with weekly scalp DPC. The specimen comprised whole blood, sampled in connection with sensitization to the hapten diphenylcyclopropenone (DPC). The V gene is TRBV6-2 or TRBV6-3, the J gene TRBJ2-1; 12 nucleotides match TRBD2. This TCR came from a woman aged 45-60 years with alopecia areata. Some clones in this sample may be carry-over from other donors' samples. The CDR3 DNA reads as TGTGCCAGCAGTTACATTCCCCCACTAGCGGGAGGCTACAATGAGCAGTTCTTC. Protein sequence: CASSYIPPLAGGYNEQFF.